These T cell receptor beta chains were read from a single sample in a study of T cells in Graves' hyperthyroidism and ophthalmopathy. TCRdb reanalysed the multiplex PCR reads using MiXCR and keeps one entry per CDR3 protein. The table has about 350,000 distinct CDR3 sequences, roughly 13% seen once; the top ten hold around 24%. Material: blood. Source of these receptors: a woman younger than 45 with Graves' hyperthyroidism. Both conserved end residues are part of each CDR3. Part of the rows lack a size; the others show once, few, many or a class for expanded clones.

clone_size j_call v_call cdr3_aa
many TRBJ2-3 TRBV7-8 CASSGMSTDTQYF
many TRBJ2-7 TRBV7-3 CASSLTGTSHEQYF
- TRBJ2-1 TRBV5-7 CASMSGLAGFHEQFF
- TRBJ1-5 TRBV5-1 CASSLGGPGEPQHF
few TRBJ2-5 TRBV5-1 CASSLETSGRARYF
- TRBJ1-1 TRBV9 CASSPKAGDTEAFF
many TRBJ2-5 TRBV20-1 CSARVGLAASRWYQETQYF
many TRBJ2-6 TRBV7-9 CASSSTGSGANVLTF
few TRBJ2-7 TRBV11-2 CASSLVVDGKVPYEQYF
- TRBJ2-4 TRBV7-9 CASSVDRINIQYF
few TRBJ1-2 TRBV20-1 CSANKLSVHRGYTF
many TRBJ2-5 TRBV28 CASTPSGGLRETQYF
many TRBJ1-2 TRBV2 CASSGTVHGYGYTF
- TRBJ2-1 TRBV2 CANPRGPSDEQFF
many TRBJ2-7 TRBV12-3/TRBV12-4 CASNLGGPREQYF
- TRBJ2-1 TRBV20-1 CSARELAGGPSNEQFF
- TRBJ1-4 TRBV6-1 CASSYYRGHEKLFF
- TRBJ2-4 TRBV6-2/TRBV6-3 CASRWDRPKGIQYF
few TRBJ2-7 TRBV9 CASSVAGAADEQYF
many TRBJ2-7 TRBV6-1 CASSVTPAYEQYF
- TRBJ2-7 TRBV14 CASSQGAGGEQYF
many TRBJ2-7 TRBV2 CASRGGIFYEQYF
many TRBJ2-7 TRBV27 CASSLIQGVNEQYF
few TRBJ2-1 TRBV12-3/TRBV12-4 CASSFNPDNEQFF
many TRBJ1-5 TRBV27 CASSLGHNQPQHF
- TRBJ1-4 TRBV3-1 CASSRSGERLFF
few TRBJ2-5 TRBV20-1 CSARRGKRETQYF
- TRBJ2-2 TRBV20-1 CSAPRELFF